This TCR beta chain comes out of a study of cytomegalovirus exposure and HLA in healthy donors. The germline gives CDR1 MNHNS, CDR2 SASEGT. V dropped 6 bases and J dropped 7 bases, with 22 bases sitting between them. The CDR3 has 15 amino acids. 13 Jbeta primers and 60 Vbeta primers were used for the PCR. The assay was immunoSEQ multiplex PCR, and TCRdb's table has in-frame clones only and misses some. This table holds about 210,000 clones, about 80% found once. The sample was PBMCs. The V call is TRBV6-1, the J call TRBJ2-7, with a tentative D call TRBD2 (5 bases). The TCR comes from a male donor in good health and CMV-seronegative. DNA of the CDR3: TGTGCCAGCAGAGCGGACGGTTTGTTGATGTGGGAGCAGTACTTC. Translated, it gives CASRADGLLMWEQYF.